Many counts were recorded for the clone carrying this T cell receptor beta chain. No antigen is known for it. The data were obtained in a study of Graves' ophthalmopathy and Graves' hyperthyroidism. Study results and limitations: Detection in blood was also observed for most expanded thyroid clonotypes above 0.001 frequency. Discrimination between ophthalmopathy and stable hyperthyroidism by a 13-signature model showed roughly 85% sensitivity and 70% to 82% specificity.

V was clipped by 6 bases and J by 5 bases; unmatched bases: 4. The CDR3 is 13 amino acids. For repertoire sequencing, the TCR beta CDR3 regions were amplified from RNA transcripts. Second-round multiplex PCR came after first-round RT-PCR with HTBI primers. From the multiplex PCR reads, TCRdb called clonotypes with MiXCR, one entry per CDR3 protein. The table has about 210,000 distinct CDR3 sequences, 29% seen once. Fresh peripheral blood (less than 11 ml) yielded the PBMCs. Source material: peripheral blood. The J gene is TRBJ1-2, the V gene TRBV12-3 or TRBV12-4; 9 positions match TRBD1. This TCR came from a man aged 45-65 years with Graves' ophthalmopathy. CDR3 coding DNA: TGTGCCAGCAGGCCGGGACAGGGTTATGGCTACACCTTC. It specifies CASRPGQGYGYTF.